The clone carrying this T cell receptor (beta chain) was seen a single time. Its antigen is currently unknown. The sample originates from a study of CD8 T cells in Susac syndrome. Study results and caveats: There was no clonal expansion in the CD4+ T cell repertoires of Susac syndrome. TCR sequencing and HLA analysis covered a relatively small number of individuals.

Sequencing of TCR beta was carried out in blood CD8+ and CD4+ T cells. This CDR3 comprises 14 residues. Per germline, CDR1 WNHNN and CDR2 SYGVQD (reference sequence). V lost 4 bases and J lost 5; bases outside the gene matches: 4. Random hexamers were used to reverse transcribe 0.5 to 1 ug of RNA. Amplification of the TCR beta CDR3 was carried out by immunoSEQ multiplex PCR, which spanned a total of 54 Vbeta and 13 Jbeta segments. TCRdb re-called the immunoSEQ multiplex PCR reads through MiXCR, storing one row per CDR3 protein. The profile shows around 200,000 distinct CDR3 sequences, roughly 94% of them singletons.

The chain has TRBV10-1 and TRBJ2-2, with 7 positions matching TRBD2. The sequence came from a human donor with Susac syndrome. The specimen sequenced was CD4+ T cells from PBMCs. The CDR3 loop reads CASSGLAGTGELFF. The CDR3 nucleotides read TGCGCCAGCAGTGGACTAGCAGGAACCGGGGAGCTGTTTTTT.